The source of this TCR beta chain is a study of CD8+ T cells in alopecia areata. Study at large: Scalp area affected, as a percentage, set the severity score of treated patients.

Germline V lookup: CDR1 SNHLY, CDR2 FYNNEI. V gave up 8 bases and J gave up 8 bases, with 12 bases separating them. CDR3 length: 11 amino acids. Findings and limits, study-wide: Expanded CD8+ clones among the top 100, and scalp clonality, were significantly decreased by tofacitinib. There were many expanded lesional clones persisting in scalp and blood during tofacitinib.

Treatment reported: oral pan-JAK inhibitor, 5-10 mg twice daily. Sorting of CD4+ and CD8+ T cells was performed on PBMCs. RNA extraction was followed by reverse transcription into cDNA, which acted as the sequencing template. Using immunoSEQ multiplex PCR, the repertoire was profiled, and TCRdb retains in-frame clones only, with some absent. The repertoire holds 150,000 to 200,000 clones, roughly three fifths seen once, with roughly 1.3% in the top ten. With regard to this clone: Its target is unknown.

This clonotype was sampled from a human donor with alopecia areata. V gene TRBV2 combines with J gene TRBJ1-1; D unresolved. Here the sequenced sample was CD4+ T cells sorted from blood, taken at roughly week 49, from a patient treated with tofacitinib. DNA of the CDR3: TGTGCCAGCTGGGAGACAAAGGAAGCTTTCTTT. Its protein product is CASWETKEAFF.